These 18 T cell receptor beta chains share one sample of origin, sequenced in a study of T cells in tuberculosis. TCRdb's copy holds only in-frame clones and misses some; the assay was immunoSEQ multiplex PCR. The sample has roughly 41,000 clones; 85% to 95% are singletons. The sample consisted of PBMCs. The receptors were sampled from a donor under 30 with latent tuberculosis or without tuberculosis infection. Some clones in this sample may be carry-over from other donors' samples.

The chain is built from TRBV5-1 and TRBJ2-5; TRBD2 might be the D (7 bases). CDR1 and CDR2 from the germline V gene are SGHRS and YFSETQ. Trimming removed 0 bases from V and 5 bases from J, with 23 bases in between. The CDR3 runs 18 residues. CDR3 sequence (DNA): TGCGCCAGCAGCTTGGTTCTCCGCAGGGGAGGGGTAAGGGAGACCCAGTACTTC. Its protein product is CASSLVLRRGGVRETQYF.

The rearrangement uses TRBV7-2 and TRBJ2-1; D is perhaps TRBD1 (5 bases). The CDR3 runs to 12 residues. Per the germline V gene, CDR1 is SGHTA and CDR2 is FQGNSA. The V and J ends lost 5 bases and 9 bases respectively, with 11 bases between them. The CDR3 spells CASSPQGGEQFF. CDR3 coding DNA: TGTGCCAGCAGCCCCCAGGGCGGTGAGCAGTTCTTC. The whole variable domain, remainder taken from reference TRBV7-2 and TRBJ2-1, is GAGVSQSPSNKVTEKGKDVELRCDPISGHTALYWYRQSLGQGLEFLIYFQGNSAPDKSGLPSDRFSAERTGGSVSTLTIQRTQQEDSAVYLCASSPQGGEQFFGPGTRLTVL.

This clone appeared a single time. The chain uses TRBV18 and TRBJ1-4; weak D call: TRBD1 (6 bases). There are 14 residues in the CDR3. Germline V gives CDR1 KGHSH, CDR2 LQKENI. With 3 bases removed from V and 7 bases from J, the gap between germline ends came to 12 bases. The CDR3 DNA is TGTGCCAGCTCACCGTTGAGGGGGGGTGAAAAACTGTTTTTT. Protein sequence: CASSPLRGGEKLFF.

The genes are TRBV19 and TRBJ2-3, with D maybe TRBD1 (5 bases). V shed 9 bases and J shed 0 bases, with 10 bases lying between them. Germline lookup yields CDR1 LNHDA and CDR2 SQIVND (reference sequence). The CDR3 length is 13 residues. As DNA, the CDR3 is TGTGCCAGCCGACAGCCTAGCACAGATACGCAGTATTTT. Amino acids: CASRQPSTDTQYF.

V gene TRBV9 combines with J gene TRBJ2-7; 8 bases match TRBD2. CDR1 is SGDLS and CDR2 is YYNGEE in the germline V gene. This CDR3 has 15 amino acids. V shed 0 bases and J 3 bases; nucleotides not matched to a gene: 5. The DNA for the CDR3 is TGTGCCAGCAGCGTAGCTCCCAGCGGGGGCTACGAGCAGTACTTC. Translation: CASSVAPSGGYEQYF.

This chain connects TRBV13 to TRBJ1-3; D ambiguous. CDR3 length: 16 residues. Germline lookup yields CDR1 PRHDT and CDR2 FYEKMQ (reference sequence). Trimming removed 3 bases from V and 4 bases from J, with 16 bases in between. The CDR3: CASSFEETAGGNTIYF. For the CDR3, the DNA is TGTGCCAGCAGCTTCGAGGAAACCGCGGGAGGAAACACCATATATTTT.

The genes are TRBV11-2 and TRBJ2-5; D unclear. The CDR3 is 15 amino acids. The germline gives CDR1 SGHAT, CDR2 FQNNGV. V was pared by 1 base and J by 3 bases, with 12 bases between. The CDR3 DNA reads as TGTGCCAGCAGCTTAGGATCCGCTCAGAAAGAGACCCAGTACTTC. The encoded protein is CASSLGSAQKETQYF.

The genes are TRBV29-1 and TRBJ1-1; 9 bases match TRBD1. Per germline, CDR1 SQVTM and CDR2 ANQGSEA. CDR3 length: 13 residues. The J segment lost 6 bases and the V segment lost 7 bases, leaving 9 bases of the junction unmatched. CDR3 bases: TGCAGCGGGCAACCGGACAGGGGCGCTGAAGCTTTCTTT. Translation gives CSGQPDRGAEAFF.

The chain is built from TRBV12-5 and TRBJ1-4; TRBD1 matches at 9 bases. The V gene end was trimmed by 1 base and the J gene end by 5 bases; junction bases not matched to a gene: 5. Germline V gene sequence: CDR1 LGHNT, CDR2 FRNRAP. This CDR3 is built from 16 residues. This CDR3 is CASGLERDRDNEKLFF. DNA of the CDR3: TGTGCTAGTGGTTTGGAAAGGGACAGGGACAATGAAAAACTGTTTTTT. The entire variable domain, with the rest obtained from reference TRBV12-5 and TRBJ1-4, is as follows: DARVTQTPRHKVTEMGQEVTMRCQPILGHNTVFWYRQTMMQGLELLAYFRNRAPLDDSGMPKDRFSAEMPDATLATLKIQPSEPRDSAVYFCASGLERDRDNEKLFFGSGTQLSVL.

The chain links TRBV18 to TRBJ1-2, with a weak D call TRBD1 (5 bases). Trimming took 3 bases from V and 4 from J, leaving 9 bases between them. Germline loops: CDR1 KGHSH, CDR2 LQKENI. There are 13 residues in the CDR3. Written as DNA, the CDR3 is TGTGCCAGCTCACCCGACAGAAGCTATGGCTACACCTTC. This translates into CASSPDRSYGYTF.

J is TRBJ1-2 and V is TRBV10-3; 9 bases match TRBD1. The V gene's germline CDR1 is ENHRY and CDR2 SYGVKD. CDR3 length equals 15 residues. After removal of 3 bases from V and 4 bases from J, the junction contained 6 bases not matched to a gene. The CDR3 bases are TGTGCCATCAGTGACCTAGGACAGGGGACCTATGGCTACACCTTC. Translated, it gives CAISDLGQGTYGYTF.

This chain joins TRBV18 and TRBJ2-3, with 10 bases matching TRBD1. Germline trimming cut 10 bases from V and 6 bases from J; bases unmatched to any gene: 13. Germline V gene lookup returns CDR1 KGHSH and CDR2 LQKENI. The CDR3 has 15 residues. CDR3 sequence: CATALDRGRLDTQYF. The CDR3 nucleotides are TGTGCCACCGCCCTAGACAGGGGGCGACTGGATACGCAGTATTTT.

V gene TRBV19 combines with J gene TRBJ2-3; TRBD2 might be the D (5 bases). There are 17 residues in the CDR3. The ends were cut back, 0 bases at V and 8 bases at J, with 21 bases in the middle. Germline loops: CDR1 LNHDA, CDR2 SQIVND (reference sequence). The CDR3 sequence is CASSIDTYRASGITQYF. CDR3 nucleotide sequence: TGTGCCAGTAGTATAGATACATACCGGGCCAGCGGCATTACGCAGTATTTT.

CDR3 sequence (DNA): TGTGCCAGCAGCTTATCGGGGGGTCCTGTGGGTGAGCAGTTCTTC. This codes for CASSLSGGPVGEQFF. The rearrangement links TRBV7-6 to TRBJ2-1, with 7 bases identical to TRBD2. The CDR3 has 15 residues. V shed 2 bases, J shed 9 bases, and the junction held 10 bases outside the gene matches. Germline CDR1 is SGHVS and CDR2 is FNYEAQ.

The chain recombines TRBV6-6 with TRBJ2-1; tentatively, D is TRBD2 (5 bases). Between the trimmed V and J ends, which lost 8 bases and 4 bases, there was a span of 15 bases. CDR3 length: 14 residues. Germline assignment: CDR1 MNHNY and CDR2 SVGAGI (reference sequence). CDR3 region: CASRIGLGYNEQFF. CDR3 nucleotide sequence: TGTGCCAGCCGTATTGGACTTGGGTACAATGAGCAGTTCTTC.

V and J are TRBV28 and TRBJ1-5, with TRBD1 as a possible D gene (6 bases). There are 14 residues in the CDR3. From germline, CDR1 is MDHEN and CDR2 SYDVKM. The germline V and J ends were trimmed by 5 bases and 5 bases, with 13 bases remaining between them. The CDR3 reads CASSHTGFHQPQHF. CDR3 DNA: TGTGCCAGCAGTCACACAGGGTTCCATCAGCCCCAGCATTTT.

This chain joins TRBV27 and TRBJ1-1; TRBD1 matches at 8 bases. Germline trimming cut 6 bases from V and 7 bases from J; bases unmatched to any gene: 7. This CDR3 is built from 13 residues. Germline V gene data show CDR1 as MNHEY and CDR2 as SMNVEV (reference sequence). This CDR3 is CASRDRVGDEAFF. The CDR3 DNA reads as TGTGCCAGCAGGGACAGGGTGGGTGATGAAGCTTTCTTT.

The chain joins TRBV5-6 to TRBJ2-3, with 9 bases aligning to TRBD2. Germline trimming cut 4 bases from V and 3 bases from J; bases unmatched to any gene: 18. The CDR3 has 19 amino acids. Looked up from germline, CDR1 is SGHDT and CDR2 is YYEEEE. CDR3 sequence reads: CASSAGTSLYEFSTDTQYF. CDR3 nucleotide sequence: TGTGCCAGCAGCGCCGGGACTAGCCTTTACGAATTTTCTACAGATACGCAGTATTTT.